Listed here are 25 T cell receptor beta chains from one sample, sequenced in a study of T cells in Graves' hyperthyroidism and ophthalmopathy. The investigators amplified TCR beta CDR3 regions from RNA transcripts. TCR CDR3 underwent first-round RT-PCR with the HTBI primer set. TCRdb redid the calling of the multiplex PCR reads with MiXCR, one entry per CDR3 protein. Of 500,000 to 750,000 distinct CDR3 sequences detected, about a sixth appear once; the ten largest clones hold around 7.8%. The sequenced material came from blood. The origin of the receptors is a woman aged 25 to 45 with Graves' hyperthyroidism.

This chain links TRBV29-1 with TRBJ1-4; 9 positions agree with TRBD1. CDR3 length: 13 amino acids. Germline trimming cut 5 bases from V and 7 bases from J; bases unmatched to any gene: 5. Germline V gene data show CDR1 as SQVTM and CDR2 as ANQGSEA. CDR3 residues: CSVTGTGSEKLFF. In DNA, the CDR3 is TGCAGCGTTACCGGGACAGGGAGTGAAAAACTGTTTTTT.

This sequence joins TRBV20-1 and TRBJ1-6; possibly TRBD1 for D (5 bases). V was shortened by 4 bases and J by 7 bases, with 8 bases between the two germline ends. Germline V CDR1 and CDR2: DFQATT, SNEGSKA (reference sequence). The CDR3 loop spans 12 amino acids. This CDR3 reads CSAIEGNSPLHF. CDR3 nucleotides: TGCAGTGCTATAGAGGGGAATTCACCCCTCCACTTT.

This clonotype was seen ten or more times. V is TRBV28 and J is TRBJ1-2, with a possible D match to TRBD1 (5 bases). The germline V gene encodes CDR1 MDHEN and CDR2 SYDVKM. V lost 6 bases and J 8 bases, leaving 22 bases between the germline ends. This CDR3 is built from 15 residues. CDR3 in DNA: TGTGCCAGCAGATATAGGGGATTACTCTATGGAGGCTACACCTTC. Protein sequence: CASRYRGLLYGGYTF.

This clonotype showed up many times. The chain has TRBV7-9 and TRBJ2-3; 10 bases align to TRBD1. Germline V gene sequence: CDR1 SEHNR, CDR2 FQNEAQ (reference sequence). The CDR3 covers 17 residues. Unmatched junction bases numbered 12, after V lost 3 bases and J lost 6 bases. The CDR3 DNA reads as TGTGCCAGCAGCTTCGAATACGGGACAGGGGATCGGGATACGCAGTATTTT. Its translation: CASSFEYGTGDRDTQYF.

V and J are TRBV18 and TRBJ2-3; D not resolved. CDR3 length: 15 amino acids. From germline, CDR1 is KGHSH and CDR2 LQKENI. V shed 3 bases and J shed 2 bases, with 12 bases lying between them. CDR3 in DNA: TGTGCCAGCTCACCCCCGGGTAGCCTCACAGATACGCAGTATTTT. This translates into CASSPPGSLTDTQYF. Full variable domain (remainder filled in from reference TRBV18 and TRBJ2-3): NAGVMQNPRHLVRRRGQEARLRCSPMKGHSHVYWYRQLPEEGLKFMVYLQKENIIDESGMPKERFSAEFPKEGPSILRIQQVVRGDSAAYFCASSPPGSLTDTQYFGPGTRLTVL.

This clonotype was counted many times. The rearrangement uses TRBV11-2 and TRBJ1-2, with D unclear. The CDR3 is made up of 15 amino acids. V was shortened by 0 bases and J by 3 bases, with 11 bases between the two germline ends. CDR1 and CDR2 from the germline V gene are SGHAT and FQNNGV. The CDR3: CASSLDRAAHYGYTF. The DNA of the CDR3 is TGTGCCAGCAGCTTAGATCGGGCAGCCCACTATGGCTACACCTTC.

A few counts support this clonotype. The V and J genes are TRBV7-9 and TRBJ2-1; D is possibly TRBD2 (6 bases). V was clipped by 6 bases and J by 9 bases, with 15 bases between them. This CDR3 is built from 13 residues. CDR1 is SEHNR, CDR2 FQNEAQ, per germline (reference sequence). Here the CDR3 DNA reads TGTGCCAGCAGACACGTTCTAGCGATTGAGCAGTTCTTC. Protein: CASRHVLAIEQFF. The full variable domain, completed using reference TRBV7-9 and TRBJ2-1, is DTGVSQNPRHKITKRGQNVTFRCDPISEHNRLYWYRQTLGQGPEFLTYFQNEAQLEKSRLLSDRFSAERPKGSFSTLEIQRTEQGDSAMYLCASRHVLAIEQFFGPGTRLTVL.

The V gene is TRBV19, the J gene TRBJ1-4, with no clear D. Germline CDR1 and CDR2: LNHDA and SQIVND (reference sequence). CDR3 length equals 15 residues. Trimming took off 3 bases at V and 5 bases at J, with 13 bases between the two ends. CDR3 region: CASSIGRGPNEKLFF. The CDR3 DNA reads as TGTGCCAGTAGTATCGGCCGGGGTCCCAATGAAAAACTGTTTTTT. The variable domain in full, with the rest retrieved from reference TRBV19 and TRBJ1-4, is DGGITQSPKYLFRKEGQNVTLSCEQNLNHDAMYWYRQDPGQGLRLIYYSQIVNDFQKGDIAEGYSVSREKKESFPLTVTSAQKNPTAFYLCASSIGRGPNEKLFFGSGTQLSVL.

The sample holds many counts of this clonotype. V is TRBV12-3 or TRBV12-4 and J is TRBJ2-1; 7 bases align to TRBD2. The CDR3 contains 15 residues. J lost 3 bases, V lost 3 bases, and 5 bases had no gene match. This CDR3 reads CASSFLLADYNEQFF. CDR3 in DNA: TGTGCCAGCAGTTTCCTCCTAGCGGACTACAATGAGCAGTTCTTC.

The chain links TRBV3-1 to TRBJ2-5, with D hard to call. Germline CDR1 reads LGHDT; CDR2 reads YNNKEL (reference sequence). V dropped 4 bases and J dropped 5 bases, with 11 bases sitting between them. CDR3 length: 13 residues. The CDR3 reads CASSPYVRETQYF. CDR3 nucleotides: TGTGCCAGCAGCCCATATGTGCGGGAGACCCAGTACTTC.

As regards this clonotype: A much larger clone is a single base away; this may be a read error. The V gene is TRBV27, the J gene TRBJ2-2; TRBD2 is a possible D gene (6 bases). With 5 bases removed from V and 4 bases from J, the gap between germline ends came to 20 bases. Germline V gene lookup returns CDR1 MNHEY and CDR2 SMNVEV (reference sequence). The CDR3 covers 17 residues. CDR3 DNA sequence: TGTGCCAGCAGTCCATCAAGTTCCGGGACTTCCACCGGGGAGCTGTTTTTT. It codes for CASSPSSSGTSTGELFF.

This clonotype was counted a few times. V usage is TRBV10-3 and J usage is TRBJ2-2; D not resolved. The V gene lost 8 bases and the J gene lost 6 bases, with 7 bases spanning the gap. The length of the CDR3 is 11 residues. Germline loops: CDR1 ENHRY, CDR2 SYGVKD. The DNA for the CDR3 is TGTGCCATCCATGTCGCCGGGGAGCTGTTTTTT. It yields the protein CAIHVAGELFF.

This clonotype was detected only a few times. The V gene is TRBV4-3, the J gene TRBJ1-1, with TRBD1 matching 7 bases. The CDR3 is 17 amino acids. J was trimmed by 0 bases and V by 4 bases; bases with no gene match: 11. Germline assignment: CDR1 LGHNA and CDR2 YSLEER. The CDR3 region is CASSPGTVVDVNTEAFF. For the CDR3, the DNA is TGCGCCAGCAGCCCCGGGACAGTCGTCGACGTGAACACTGAAGCTTTCTTT.

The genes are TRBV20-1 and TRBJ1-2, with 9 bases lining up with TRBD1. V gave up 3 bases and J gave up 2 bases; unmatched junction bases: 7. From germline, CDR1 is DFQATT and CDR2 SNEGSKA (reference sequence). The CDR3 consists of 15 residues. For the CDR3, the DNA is TGCAGTGCTAGCGGACAGGGGCTGAACAACTATGGCTACACCTTC. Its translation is CSASGQGLNNYGYTF.

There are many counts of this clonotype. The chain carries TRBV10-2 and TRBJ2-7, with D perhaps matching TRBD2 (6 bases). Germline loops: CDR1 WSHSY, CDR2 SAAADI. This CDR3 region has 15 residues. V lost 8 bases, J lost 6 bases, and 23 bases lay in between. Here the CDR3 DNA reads TGCGCCAGCGATATGGCGGGACCCTCCTCAGGCGAGCAGTACTTC. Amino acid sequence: CASDMAGPSSGEQYF.

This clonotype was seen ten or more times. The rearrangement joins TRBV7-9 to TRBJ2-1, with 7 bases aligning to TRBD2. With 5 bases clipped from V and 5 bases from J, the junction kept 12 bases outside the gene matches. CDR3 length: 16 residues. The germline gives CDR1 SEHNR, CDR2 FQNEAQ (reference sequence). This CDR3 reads CASSRNRDYVNNEQFF. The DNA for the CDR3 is TGTGCCAGCAGCCGCAACCGGGACTACGTAAACAATGAGCAGTTCTTC.

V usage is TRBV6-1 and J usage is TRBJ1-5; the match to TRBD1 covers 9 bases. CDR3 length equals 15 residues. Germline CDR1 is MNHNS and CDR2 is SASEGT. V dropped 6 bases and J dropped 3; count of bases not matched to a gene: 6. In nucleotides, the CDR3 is TGTGCCAGCAGGTCCGGGACAGGGTACAATCAGCCCCAGCATTTT. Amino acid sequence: CASRSGTGYNQPQHF.

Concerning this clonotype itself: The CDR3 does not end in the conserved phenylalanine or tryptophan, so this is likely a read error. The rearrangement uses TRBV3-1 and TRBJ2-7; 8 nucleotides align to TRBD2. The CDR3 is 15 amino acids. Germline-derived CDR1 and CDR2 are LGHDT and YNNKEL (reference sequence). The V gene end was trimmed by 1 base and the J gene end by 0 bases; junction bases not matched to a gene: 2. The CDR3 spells CASSQGTSGSYEQYS. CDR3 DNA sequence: TGTGCCAGCAGCCAAGGTACTAGCGGCTCCTACGAGCAGTACTCC.

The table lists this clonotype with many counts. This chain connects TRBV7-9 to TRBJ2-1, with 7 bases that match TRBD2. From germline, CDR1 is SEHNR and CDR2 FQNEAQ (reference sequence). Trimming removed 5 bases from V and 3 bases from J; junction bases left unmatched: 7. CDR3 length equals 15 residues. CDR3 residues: CASSPPSGVYNEQFF. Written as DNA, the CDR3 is TGTGCCAGCAGCCCACCTAGCGGAGTCTACAATGAGCAGTTCTTC.

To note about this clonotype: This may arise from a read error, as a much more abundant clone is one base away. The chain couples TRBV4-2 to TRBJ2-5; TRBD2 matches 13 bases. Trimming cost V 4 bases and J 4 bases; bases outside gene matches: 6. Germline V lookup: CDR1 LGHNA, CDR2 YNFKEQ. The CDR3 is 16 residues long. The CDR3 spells CASSRSRTSGRETQYF. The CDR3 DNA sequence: TGTGCCAGCAGCCGCTCGCGGACTAGCGGGAGAGAGACCCAGTACTTC.

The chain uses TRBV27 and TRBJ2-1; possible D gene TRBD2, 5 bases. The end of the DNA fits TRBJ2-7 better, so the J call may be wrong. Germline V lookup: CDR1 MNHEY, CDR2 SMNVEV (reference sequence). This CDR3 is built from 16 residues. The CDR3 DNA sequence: TGTGCCAGCAGTTTGGGAGCTAGTAGCTCCTACAATGAGCAGTACTTC. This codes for CASSLGASSSYNEQYF.

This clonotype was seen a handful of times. CDR3 nucleotide sequence: TGTGCCACCAGTGATCGATCACCGCGGACAGGAGTCTACGAGCAGTACTTC. This gives the protein CATSDRSPRTGVYEQYF. The chain employs TRBV24-1 and TRBJ2-7; 7 bases are a match to TRBD1. This CDR3 region has 17 residues. Germline assignment: CDR1 KGHDR and CDR2 SFDVKD. V dropped 3 bases and J dropped 3; count of bases not matched to a gene: 13.

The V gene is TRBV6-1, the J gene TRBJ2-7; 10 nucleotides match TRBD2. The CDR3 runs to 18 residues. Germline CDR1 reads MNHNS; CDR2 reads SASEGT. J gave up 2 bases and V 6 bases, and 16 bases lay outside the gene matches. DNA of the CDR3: TGTGCCAGCAGAACGCTGGGGGAGTGGGGGACTAGCGCCTACGAGCAGTACTTC. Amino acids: CASRTLGEWGTSAYEQYF.

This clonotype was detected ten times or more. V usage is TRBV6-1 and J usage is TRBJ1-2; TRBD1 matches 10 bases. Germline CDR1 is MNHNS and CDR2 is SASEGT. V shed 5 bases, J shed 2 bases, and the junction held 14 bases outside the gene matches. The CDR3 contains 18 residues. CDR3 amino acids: CASSYRPDRGMLNYGYTF. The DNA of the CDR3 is TGTGCCAGCAGTTACCGCCCGGACAGGGGGATGCTAAACTATGGCTACACCTTC.

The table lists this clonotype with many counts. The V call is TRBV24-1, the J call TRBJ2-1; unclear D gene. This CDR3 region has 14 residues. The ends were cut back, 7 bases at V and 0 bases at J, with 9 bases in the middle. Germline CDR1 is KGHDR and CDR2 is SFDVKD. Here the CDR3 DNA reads TGTGCCACCAGGGGGTCCAGCTCCTACAATGAGCAGTTCTTC. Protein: CATRGSSSYNEQFF.